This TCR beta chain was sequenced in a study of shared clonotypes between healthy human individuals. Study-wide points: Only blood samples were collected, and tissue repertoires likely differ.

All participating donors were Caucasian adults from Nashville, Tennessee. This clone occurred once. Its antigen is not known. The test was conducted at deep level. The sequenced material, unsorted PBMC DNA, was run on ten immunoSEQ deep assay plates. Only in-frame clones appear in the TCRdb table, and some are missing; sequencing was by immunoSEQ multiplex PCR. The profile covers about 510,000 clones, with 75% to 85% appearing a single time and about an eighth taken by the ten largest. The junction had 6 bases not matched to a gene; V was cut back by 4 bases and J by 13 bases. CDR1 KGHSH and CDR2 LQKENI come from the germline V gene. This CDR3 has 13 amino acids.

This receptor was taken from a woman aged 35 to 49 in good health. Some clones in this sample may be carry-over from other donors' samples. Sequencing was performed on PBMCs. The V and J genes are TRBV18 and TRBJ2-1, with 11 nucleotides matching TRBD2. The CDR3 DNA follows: TGTGCCAGCTCACTCGGGACTAGCGGAGTACAGTTCTTC. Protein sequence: CASSLGTSGVQFF. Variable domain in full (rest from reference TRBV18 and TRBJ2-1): NAGVMQNPRHLVRRRGQEARLRCSPMKGHSHVYWYRQLPEEGLKFMVYLQKENIIDESGMPKERFSAEFPKEGPSILRIQQVVRGDSAAYFCASSLGTSGVQFFGPGTRLTVL.